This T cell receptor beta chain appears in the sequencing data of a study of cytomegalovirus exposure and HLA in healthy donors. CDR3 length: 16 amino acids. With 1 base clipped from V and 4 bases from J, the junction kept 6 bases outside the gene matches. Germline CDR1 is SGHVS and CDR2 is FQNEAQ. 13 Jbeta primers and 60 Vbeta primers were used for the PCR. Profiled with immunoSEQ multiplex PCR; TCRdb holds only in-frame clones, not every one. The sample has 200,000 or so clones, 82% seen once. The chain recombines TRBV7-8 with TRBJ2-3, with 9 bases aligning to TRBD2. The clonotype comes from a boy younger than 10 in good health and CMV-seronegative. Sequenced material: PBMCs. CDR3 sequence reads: CASSLGNSGGPDTQYF. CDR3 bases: TGTGCCAGCAGCTTAGGAAATAGCGGGGGCCCAGATACGCAGTATTTT.